The TCR beta chain described here comes from a study of T cell responses to AZD1222 COVID-19 vaccine. Study observations and caveats: In all cases, repertoires were sampled only after the peak T cell response. Spike-specific TCR breadth and depth rose after two AZD1222 doses. In the spike-specific TCR repertoire, nearly half reportedly target unmutated variant regions.

Comment on this clone: Antigen unknown.

Sequencing used immunoSEQ multiplex PCR; TCRdb keeps in-frame clones, though not all of them. The sample lists about 150,000 clones, 87% occurring once. Trimming stripped 3 bases from V and 8 bases from J, with 25 bases between. The CDR3 loop spans 17 amino acids. Germline V CDR1 and CDR2: MGHRA, YSYEKL. This chain connects TRBV4-1 to TRBJ1-2; possibly TRBD1 for D (6 bases). This sequence originates from an adult who received the AZD1222 COVID-19 vaccine. The sequenced sample was peripheral blood, obtained 28 days after the second AZD1222 dose. CDR3 nucleotides: TGCGCCAGCAGCCAGCAGATAGTGGGGGGCTATTTGGGAGGCTACACCTTC. The encoded protein is CASSQQIVGGYLGGYTF.